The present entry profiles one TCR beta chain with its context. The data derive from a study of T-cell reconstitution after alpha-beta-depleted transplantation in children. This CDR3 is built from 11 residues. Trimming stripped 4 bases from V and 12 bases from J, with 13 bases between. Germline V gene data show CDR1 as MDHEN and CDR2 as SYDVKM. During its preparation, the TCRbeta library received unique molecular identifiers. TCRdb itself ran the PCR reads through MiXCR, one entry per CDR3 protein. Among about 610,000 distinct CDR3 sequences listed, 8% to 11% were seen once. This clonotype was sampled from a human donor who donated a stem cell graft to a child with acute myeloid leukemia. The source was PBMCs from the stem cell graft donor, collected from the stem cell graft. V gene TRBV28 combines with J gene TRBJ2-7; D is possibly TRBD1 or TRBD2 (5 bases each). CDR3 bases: TGTGCCAGCAGTTCCCCACAGAGGGGGTACTTC. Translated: CASSSPQRGYF.